This paragraph reports one T cell receptor beta chain. In the original analysis: Nucleated cell number was recorded as an estimate derived from reference gene primer amplification. TCRdb's table, derived via immunoSEQ multiplex PCR, lists solely in-frame clones and lacks some. Clonal size and the V and J genes are those of that table, whereas D and trimming came from the DNA. The sample holds about 400,000 clones, roughly 88% seen once. Enrolled through a virtual design, the participants were between roughly 18 and 100 years of age and came from 24 US areas. Allocation to cohorts depended on clinical history reported by the participants. These data originate in a study of blood T cell repertoires in COVID-19. The CDR3 runs to 13 residues. The ends lost 8 bases at V and 4 bases at J; junction bases unmatched: 3. Per germline, CDR1 MGHRA and CDR2 YSYEKL.

The V and J genes are TRBV4-1 and TRBJ2-1, with 9 bases lining up with TRBD2. The TCR originated in a woman between 35 and 50 years old with acute COVID-19. The material sequenced was PBMCs or T cells enriched from blood (not recorded which). The CDR3 reads CASGTSGYNEQFF. In DNA form, the CDR3 reads TGCGCCAGCGGAACTAGCGGGTACAATGAGCAGTTCTTC.